This T cell receptor beta chain was found in a study of T cell repertoires in cytomegalovirus infection. CDR3 length: 15 amino acids. Germline CDR1 LGHNA, CDR2 YSLEER. Unmatched junction bases numbered 8, after V lost 4 bases and J lost 6 bases. Study observations and caveats: The response measured ex vivo was dominated by TCR beta clonotypes (HLA-C-restricted and CMV-specific).

TCRdb reprocessed the reads via MiXCR and lists one record per CDR3 protein. Of fewer than 85,000 distinct CDR3 sequences listed, about 4% are singletons. This clonotype was seen many times. Antigen specificity is unknown. The V gene is TRBV4-3, the J gene TRBJ1-4; TRBD1 agrees at 7 bases. This TCR was sampled from a human donor in good health (CMV status not recorded). Some clones in this sample may be carry-over from other donors' samples. Sequences were obtained from PBMCs. In nucleotides, the CDR3 is TGCGCCAGCAGCCCAGGGGGGACTCCCTATGAAAAACTGTTTTTT. It specifies CASSPGGTPYEKLFF.